Following are 10 T cell receptor beta chains from one sample sequenced in a study of shared clonotypes between healthy human individuals. The repertoire was sequenced with immunoSEQ multiplex PCR; TCRdb's copy has only in-frame clones and lacks some. The data contain over 850,000 clones, about four fifths of them singletons. The material sequenced was memory CD4+ T cells from PBMCs. This sample's subset: CD45RA-negative fraction. The receptors were gathered from a man younger than 30 in good health. Some clones in this sample may be carry-over from other donors' samples.

The chain uses TRBV6-5 and TRBJ2-1; weak D call: TRBD1 (5 bases). Per germline, CDR1 MNHEY and CDR2 SVGAGI. The CDR3 sequence is 11 residues long. V lost 6 bases and J 7 bases, leaving 7 bases between the germline ends. CDR3 DNA: TGTGCCAGCAGCCCAGGGAATGAGCAGTTCTTC. It translates to CASSPGNEQFF.

The J gene is TRBJ2-1, the V gene TRBV29-1; 11 bases align to TRBD2. This CDR3 has 14 residues. The J segment lost 4 bases and the V segment lost 7 bases, leaving 6 bases of the junction unmatched. Germline assignment: CDR1 SQVTM and CDR2 ANQGSEA. CDR3 sequence reads: CSGGGLAAYNEQFF. CDR3 bases: TGCAGCGGGGGGGGACTAGCGGCGTACAATGAGCAGTTCTTC.

The rearrangement uses TRBV5-1 and TRBJ2-6; 7 positions agree with TRBD1. V was clipped by 5 bases and J by 4 bases; unmatched bases: 3. The CDR3 totals 14 residues. Germline V gives CDR1 SGHRS, CDR2 YFSETQ. The CDR3 is CASSLGQGANVLTF. For the CDR3, the DNA is TGCGCCAGCAGTCTGGGACAGGGGGCCAACGTCCTGACTTTC.

The genes are TRBV27 and TRBJ2-3; 7 positions agree with TRBD2. After removal of 4 bases from V and 3 bases from J, the junction contained 7 bases not matched to a gene. Germline CDR1 and CDR2: MNHEY and SMNVEV (reference sequence). CDR3 length: 15 amino acids. The CDR3 loop is CASSSVLAVTDTQYF. The CDR3 DNA reads as TGTGCCAGCAGTTCGGTGCTAGCGGTGACAGATACGCAGTATTTT.

V is TRBV5-1 and J is TRBJ2-1, with 7 bases matching TRBD2. The CDR3 is made up of 16 amino acids. In germline, CDR1 is SGHRS, CDR2 YFSETQ. V lost 0 bases and J lost 7; bases outside the gene matches: 10. In nucleotides, the CDR3 is TGCGCCAGCAGCTTGGGTCCAGCGGGACGAGAGAATGAGCAGTTCTTC. Translated, it gives CASSLGPAGRENEQFF. Variable domain in full (rest from reference TRBV5-1 and TRBJ2-1): KAGVTQTPRYLIKTRGQQVTLSCSPISGHRSVSWYQQTPGQGLQFLFEYFSETQRNKGNFPGRFSGRQFSNSRSEMNVSTLELGDSALYLCASSLGPAGRENEQFFGPGTRLTVL.

About this clone: The identical CDR3 is also encoded by other nucleotide sequences in the sample. The chain carries TRBV29-1 and TRBJ2-7; 8 bases map to TRBD1. CDR1 SQVTM and CDR2 ANQGSEA come from the germline V gene. V was pared by 6 bases and J by 1 base, with 5 bases of the junction left unmatched. The CDR3 totals 13 residues. CDR3 residues: CSVDRVGSYEQYF. For the CDR3, the DNA is TGCAGCGTGGACAGGGTAGGGTCCTACGAGCAGTACTTC.

The V and J genes are TRBV27 and TRBJ2-3; the D gene is possibly TRBD1 (5 bases). This CDR3 comprises 14 residues. Trimming took 3 bases from V and 3 from J, leaving 10 bases between them. Germline-derived CDR1 and CDR2 are MNHEY and SMNVEV (reference sequence). The DNA for the CDR3 is TGTGCCAGCAGTTTTTGGGGCCCGACAGATACGCAGTATTTT. Translation gives CASSFWGPTDTQYF.

The rearrangement uses TRBV2 and TRBJ1-5; maybe TRBD1 (6 bases). The CDR3 totals 15 residues. Trimming left V 3 bases short and J 3 bases short, with 12 bases between. CDR1 SNHLY and CDR2 FYNNEI come from the germline V gene. DNA for the CDR3: TGTGCCAGCAGTGAGGACAGCCTAGTCAATCAGCCCCAGCATTTT. Translating it yields CASSEDSLVNQPQHF.

About this clone: The identical CDR3 is also encoded by other nucleotide sequences in the sample. V usage is TRBV29-1 and J usage is TRBJ2-1; D ambiguous. Trimming left V 4 bases short and J 4 bases short, with 11 bases between. Germline V gene sequence: CDR1 SQVTM, CDR2 ANQGSEA. This CDR3 has 13 residues. CDR3 DNA sequence: TGCAGCGTTGGAGGCAGGAGTTACAATGAGCAGTTCTTC. Amino acids: CSVGGRSYNEQFF.

The J gene is TRBJ1-6, the V gene TRBV13; D call uncertain. The CDR3 consists of 13 residues. Germline CDR1 and CDR2: PRHDT and FYEKMQ (reference sequence). V was pared by 2 bases and J by 9 bases, with 8 bases between. The CDR3 loop reads CASSLSRSSPLHF. In nucleotides, the CDR3 is TGTGCCAGCAGCTTATCGAGATCTTCACCCCTCCACTTT.